This entry concerns a single TCR beta chain. Its target is not known. This sample is drawn from a study of T-cell reconstitution after alpha-beta-depleted transplantation in children. TCRbeta library construction was performed incorporating unique molecular identifiers. A single record per CDR3 protein comes from TCRdb applying MiXCR to the PCR reads. Of 97,000 or so distinct CDR3 sequences detected, 4.5% to 7.5% appear once; the ten largest clones hold more than 5.5%. The V and J ends lost 3 bases and 0 bases, in that order; junction bases with no gene match: 2. The germline V gene has CDR1 SGHDN and CDR2 FVKESK. The CDR3 extends over 16 amino acids. Regarding the study as a whole: Newly made T cells mostly supplied T-cell counts and diversity one year after transplant. Several hundred rapidly expanded clones from non-depleted graft cells reportedly supplied alpha-beta T cells about two months post-transplant. Surviving thymic progenitors and recipient T cells were the source of high TCRbeta diversity at day 60 in some patients.

The source was PBMCs, mostly from graft donor cells, collected 60 days after TCRalphabeta/CD19-depleted stem cell transplant. The source of this sequence is a female patient aged 2-10 years who had a stem cell transplant for Fanconi anemia, so the T cells may come from the graft donor. The chain recombines TRBV14 with TRBJ2-6; 7 bases are a match to TRBD1. The CDR3 reads CASSQDRFSGANVLTF. In nucleotides, the CDR3 is TGTGCCAGCAGCCAGGACAGGTTCTCTGGGGCCAACGTCCTGACTTTC.